The 8 T cell receptor beta chains listed next were all sequenced from one sample in a study of blood T cell repertoires in COVID-19. Sequencing was performed with immunoSEQ multiplex PCR; in TCRdb, only in-frame clones are kept and a portion is missing. The sample consists of some 89,000 clones, approximately 89% of them appearing once. Material: peripheral blood. The receptors here all came from a man aged 50-60 years with acute or convalescent COVID-19.

The chain joins TRBV5-1 to TRBJ2-3, with D possibly matching TRBD2 (7 bases). V was trimmed by 4 bases and J by 5 bases, leaving 14 bases between them. This CDR3 has 14 residues. Germline V CDR1 and CDR2: SGHRS, YFSETQ. DNA of the CDR3: TGCGCCAGCAGCACGGGGGGCGGGGTAGATACGCAGTATTTT. Its translation: CASSTGGGVDTQYF.

The chain employs TRBV3-1 (or the pseudogene TRBV3-2) and TRBJ1-4; D unresolved. The germline V gene has CDR1 LGHDT and CDR2 YNNKEL (reference sequence). V was shortened by 6 bases and J by 2 bases, with 7 bases between the two germline ends. The CDR3 runs 13 residues. In nucleotides, the CDR3 is TGTGCCAGCAGGTCGGTTACTAATGAAAAACTGTTTTTT. Protein: CASRSVTNEKLFF.

The chain has TRBV5-6 and TRBJ2-3, with D uncertain. The germline CDR1 and CDR2 sequences are SGHDT and YYEEEE. This CDR3 region has 15 residues. Trimming left V 0 bases short and J 3 bases short, with 11 bases between. As DNA, the CDR3 is TGTGCCAGCAGCTTGGCCAGGATGGTTACAGATACGCAGTATTTT. Encoded protein: CASSLARMVTDTQYF. Full variable domain (missing parts from reference TRBV5-6 and TRBJ2-3): DAGVTQSPTHLIKTRGQQVTLRCSPKSGHDTVSWYQQALGQGPQFIFQYYEEEERQRGNFPDRFSGHQFPNYSSELNVNALLLGDSALYLCASSLARMVTDTQYFGPGTRLTVL.

This chain joins TRBV6-2 or TRBV6-3 and TRBJ1-1; no clear D. V gave up 4 bases and J gave up 0 bases, with 6 bases separating them. This CDR3 has 13 residues. Germline CDR1 and CDR2: MNHEY and SVGEGT. The DNA for the CDR3 is TGTGCCAGCAGTTGGAGCGTGAACACTGAAGCTTTCTTT. It encodes CASSWSVNTEAFF.

The sample holds one count of this clone. The chain is built from TRBV28 and TRBJ1-5; D gene ambiguous. V lost 3 bases and J 6 bases, leaving 9 bases between the germline ends. The CDR3 length is 13 residues. From germline, CDR1 is MDHEN and CDR2 SYDVKM. CDR3: CASSFEGIQPQHF. The CDR3 DNA reads as TGTGCCAGCAGTTTTGAGGGCATTCAGCCCCAGCATTTT.

The V and J genes are TRBV7-2 and TRBJ2-3; the match to TRBD2 covers 10 bases. Germline lookup yields CDR1 SGHTA and CDR2 FQGNSA. This CDR3 comprises 13 residues. V was pared by 5 bases and J by 8 bases, with 4 bases of the junction left unmatched. The CDR3 bases are TGTGCCAGCAGCCCGGAGCGGGGGGGTACGCAGTATTTT. The encoded protein is CASSPERGGTQYF.

The count of this clone is one. This chain uses TRBV19 with TRBJ2-4; 10 nucleotides agree with TRBD1. The V and J ends lost 1 base and 2 bases, in that order; junction bases with no gene match: 14. The CDR3 length is 20 residues. Germline values: CDR1 LNHDA, CDR2 SQIVND (reference sequence). CDR3 protein: CASSIAGTGAYPSSKNIQYF. DNA of the CDR3: TGTGCCAGTAGTATAGCAGGGACAGGGGCATATCCTTCCTCCAAAAACATTCAGTACTTC.

The chain recombines TRBV25-1 with TRBJ2-3, with 16 bases matching TRBD2. Germline CDR1 is MGHDK and CDR2 is SYGVNS. Trimming at V came to 6 bases and at J to 6 bases, leaving 12 bases not matched to a gene. The CDR3 sequence is 18 residues long. The DNA for the CDR3 is TGTGCCAGCAGCACCGGGACTAGCGGGGGGGCCGGGACGGATACGCAGTATTTT. It encodes CASSTGTSGGAGTDTQYF.